The 32 T cell receptor beta chains below come from one sample, sequenced in a study of blood T cell repertoires in COVID-19. The assay was immunoSEQ multiplex PCR, and TCRdb's table has in-frame clones only and misses some. Of about 150,000 clones in the sample, about 86% were seen once. Input material: peripheral blood. The receptors stem from a woman in her 70s who had recovered from COVID-19.

The V gene is TRBV25-1, the J gene TRBJ1-6, with a tentative D call TRBD1 (5 bases). The CDR3 is made up of 15 amino acids. The germline CDR1 and CDR2 sequences are MGHDK and SYGVNS. Trimming shortened V by 4 bases and J by 9 bases, and 16 bases separated the two germline ends. The CDR3 DNA reads as TGTGCCAGCAGTGGGTCTGGGGGGAGGGGTTCACCCCTCCACTTT. Amino acids: CASSGSGGRGSPLHF.

This clone is a singleton in its sample. This chain connects TRBV5-1 to TRBJ1-1; D remains unclear. CDR3 length equals 15 residues. V lost 0 bases and J 10 bases, leaving 19 bases between the germline ends. Germline CDR1 SGHRS, CDR2 YFSETQ. CDR3 DNA: TGCGCCAGCAGCTTGGCCGCAGTCGGCGGCAGTGGAGCTTTCTTT. It yields the protein CASSLAAVGGSGAFF.

In the case of this clone: The junction does not match germline at one end; this may be a read error. This sequence joins TRBV7-7 and TRBJ1-4; D is ambiguous. Germline assignment: CDR1 SSHAT and CDR2 FNYEAQ (reference sequence). CDR3 length: 13 residues. CDR3 in DNA: TGTGCTAGCAGCTTAGGGCACCGTCAAAAACTGTTTTTT. It codes for CASSLGHRQKLFF.

As for this clone: The same CDR3 can be traced to other DNA sequences in this sample. The chain uses TRBV15 and TRBJ1-5; D unclear. Germline CDR1 and CDR2: LNHNV and YYDKDF (reference sequence). Deletions cut 0 bases from V and 4 bases from J, with 4 bases between. This CDR3 spans 13 amino acids. The CDR3 coding sequence is TGTGCCACCAGCAGAGAGGCTAATCAGCCCCAGCATTTT. It encodes CATSREANQPQHF.

This clone was counted once. The genes are TRBV18 and TRBJ1-4; D possibly corresponds to TRBD1 (6 bases). From germline, CDR1 is KGHSH and CDR2 LQKENI. Trimming took off 5 bases at V and 0 bases at J, with 13 bases between the two ends. This CDR3 has 16 amino acids. Written as DNA, the CDR3 is TGTGCCAGCTCAGGGCAGGGGTCTGCAACTAATGAAAAACTGTTTTTT. Translation gives CASSGQGSATNEKLFF. The complete variable domain, with remaining parts taken from reference TRBV18 and TRBJ1-4, reads NAGVMQNPRHLVRRRGQEARLRCSPMKGHSHVYWYRQLPEEGLKFMVYLQKENIIDESGMPKERFSAEFPKEGPSILRIQQVVRGDSAAYFCASSGQGSATNEKLFFGSGTQLSVL.

The DNA for the CDR3 is TGTGCCAGTAGTACCGTGGGACAGCGAGGAGAGACCCAGTACTTC. This sequence encodes CASSTVGQRGETQYF. The chain uses TRBV19 and TRBJ2-5; TRBD1 matches 7 bases. The length of the CDR3 is 15 residues. Per the germline V gene, CDR1 is LNHDA and CDR2 is SQIVND (reference sequence). V lost 4 bases, J lost 4 bases, and 9 bases stayed unmatched.

The rearrangement joins TRBV28 to TRBJ1-5; D not resolved. This CDR3 contains 15 residues. V was pared by 1 base and J by 4 bases, with 11 bases between. Germline CDR1 reads MDHEN; CDR2 reads SYDVKM. CDR3 protein: CASSLSWSENQPQHF. DNA of the CDR3: TGTGCCAGCAGTTTATCATGGTCAGAAAATCAGCCCCAGCATTTT.

The chain carries TRBV28 and TRBJ1-2, with 9 nucleotides matching TRBD1. The J segment lost 5 bases and the V segment lost 2 bases, leaving 3 bases of the junction unmatched. Looked up from germline, CDR1 is MDHEN and CDR2 is SYDVKM. The CDR3 spans 14 residues. The CDR3 reads CASSLGTGIYGYTF. The DNA for the CDR3 is TGTGCCAGCAGTTTAGGGACAGGGATTTATGGCTACACCTTC.

The chain is built from TRBV2 and TRBJ1-4; 11 bases align to TRBD1. J was trimmed by 8 bases and V by 4 bases; bases with no gene match: 0. CDR3 size: 13 residues. CDR1 is SNHLY, CDR2 FYNNEI, per germline. The CDR3 sequence is CASSGTGGEKLFF. DNA of the CDR3: TGTGCCAGCAGTGGGACAGGGGGCGAAAAACTGTTTTTT.

The chain carries TRBV4-2 and TRBJ2-3, with D perhaps matching TRBD2 (6 bases). Trimming took 1 base from V and 3 from J, leaving 8 bases between them. The CDR3 runs to 14 residues. The germline V gene has CDR1 LGHNA and CDR2 YNFKEQ. The CDR3 sequence: CASSQGGDTDTQYF. CDR3 DNA: TGTGCCAGCAGCCAAGGGGGGGATACAGATACGCAGTATTTT.

This chain links TRBV5-1 with TRBJ2-1; 7 bases align to TRBD1. V lost 4 bases and J lost 6; bases outside the gene matches: 7. The CDR3 has 14 residues. In germline, CDR1 is SGHRS, CDR2 YFSETQ. In DNA, the CDR3 is TGCGCCAGCAGCAAGACAGGGTCCGGCAATGAGCAGTTCTTC. The encoded protein is CASSKTGSGNEQFF.

The chain combines TRBV3-1 (or the pseudogene TRBV3-2) with TRBJ2-7; D is undetermined. Between the trimmed V and J ends, which lost 4 bases and 2 bases, there was a span of 9 bases. The CDR3 is 13 amino acids. CDR1 is LGHDT, CDR2 YNNKEL, per germline (reference sequence). The CDR3 nucleotides are TGTGCCAGCAGCCTAGCTCTAGCCTACGAGCAGTACTTC. Protein sequence: CASSLALAYEQYF.

The V gene is TRBV7-2, the J gene TRBJ1-2, with 9 bases fitting TRBD1. V gave up 6 bases and J gave up 2 bases; unmatched junction bases: 4. Germline loops: CDR1 SGHTA, CDR2 FQGNSA. The CDR3 extends over 14 amino acids. In nucleotides, the CDR3 is TGTGCCAGCAGGCGGACAGGGGCCAACTATGGCTACACCTTC. Protein product: CASRRTGANYGYTF.

In this sample, this clone turned up many times. The V call is TRBV5-8, the J call TRBJ2-1; a weak D match, TRBD1 (5 bases). CDR1 is SGHTS and CDR2 is YDEGEE in the germline V gene. This CDR3 comprises 15 residues. V was trimmed by 0 bases and J by 3 bases, leaving 10 bases between them. The CDR3 sequence is CASSLGVQVYNEQFF. For the CDR3, the DNA is TGTGCCAGCAGCTTGGGGGTACAGGTCTACAATGAGCAGTTCTTC.

The chain joins TRBV6-6 to TRBJ1-2, with a tentative D call TRBD1 (5 bases). CDR3 length: 12 residues. Trimming pared 5 bases from V and 5 bases from J, leaving 9 bases between. Germline lookup yields CDR1 MNHNY and CDR2 SVGAGI (reference sequence). The CDR3: CASSPTAYGYTF. In DNA form, the CDR3 reads TGTGCCAGCAGTCCGACAGCATATGGCTACACCTTC.

This chain uses TRBV5-1 with TRBJ1-1; tentative D call: TRBD1 (5 bases). V lost 2 bases and J 4 bases, leaving 21 bases between the germline ends. Germline V gene sequence: CDR1 SGHRS, CDR2 YFSETQ. This CDR3 has 17 amino acids. The CDR3 reads CASSFRQGDPWGTEAFF. DNA for the CDR3: TGCGCCAGCAGCTTCCGTCAGGGTGATCCTTGGGGCACTGAAGCTTTCTTT.

The J gene is TRBJ1-5, the V gene TRBV2; D remains ambiguous. Trimming shortened V by 4 bases and J by 0 bases, and 13 bases separated the two germline ends. The CDR3 is 16 residues long. CDR1 is SNHLY and CDR2 is FYNNEI in the germline V gene. This CDR3 reads CASSAWGGYSNQPQHF. CDR3 DNA: TGTGCCAGCAGTGCGTGGGGAGGCTATAGCAATCAGCCCCAGCATTTT. Based on the CDR3 plus reference TRBV2 and TRBJ1-5, the full variable domain is EPEVTQTPSHQVTQMGQEVILRCVPISNHLYFYWYRQILGQKVEFLVSFYNNEISEKSEIFDDQFSVERPDGSNFTLKIRSTKLEDSAMYFCASSAWGGYSNQPQHFGDGTRLSIL.

This rearrangement joins TRBV27 to TRBJ1-2; D remains ambiguous. Germline V CDR1 and CDR2: MNHEY, SMNVEV (reference sequence). V was clipped by 7 bases and J by 9 bases, with 21 bases between them. The CDR3 sequence is 14 residues long. This chain's CDR3 is CASTQVRESARYTF. Written as DNA, the CDR3 is TGTGCCAGCACTCAAGTAAGGGAGTCAGCCCGCTACACCTTC.

The rearrangement uses TRBV27 and TRBJ2-1; 16 bases are a match to TRBD2. CDR1 MNHEY and CDR2 SMNVEV come from the germline V gene (reference sequence). V shed 5 bases and J 8 bases; nucleotides not matched to a gene: 9. There are 17 residues in the CDR3. The CDR3 region is CASSPPPGLAGGHEQFF. The CDR3 bases are TGTGCCAGCAGTCCCCCCCCGGGACTAGCGGGAGGGCATGAGCAGTTCTTC.

This clone was recorded once. The chain combines TRBV10-1 with TRBJ2-5, with TRBD2 matching 9 bases. Germline lookup yields CDR1 WNHNN and CDR2 SYGVQD (reference sequence). Trimming took 10 bases from V and 7 from J; bases not matched to a gene: 13. The CDR3 runs 14 residues. CDR3 sequence reads: CATSSQRGAGTQYF. In DNA form, the CDR3 reads TGCGCCACCTCCTCCCAGCGGGGGGCCGGGACCCAGTACTTC.

J is TRBJ2-7 and V is TRBV21-1; the table calls TRBD2, which could not be checked here. TRBV21-1 has pseudogene status. The CDR3 covers 18 residues. CDR3 sequence reads: CASSNSGDGGRPSYEQYF. In DNA, the CDR3 is TGTGCCAGCAGCAATTCGGGCGATGGCGGGAGGCCCTCCTACGAGCAGTACTTC.

CDR3 sequence reads: CASSLGHRDTQYF. The DNA of the CDR3 is TGTGCCAGCAGCTTGGGGCACCGAGATACGCAGTATTTT. The J gene is TRBJ2-3, the V gene TRBV5-5; D gene uncertain. Trimming shortened V by 0 bases and J by 5 bases, and 7 bases separated the two germline ends. Germline CDR1 and CDR2: SGHKS and YYEKEE (reference sequence). There are 13 residues in the CDR3.

This chain links TRBV7-2 with TRBJ1-2; D gene ambiguous. CDR1 and CDR2 (germline): SGHTA, FQGNSA. The V gene lost 5 bases and the J gene lost 7 bases, with 14 bases spanning the gap. The CDR3 has 13 residues. Here the CDR3 reads CASSQRYRSGYTF. DNA of the CDR3: TGTGCCAGCAGCCAACGGTACCGTTCTGGCTACACCTTC.

The chain combines TRBV28 with TRBJ2-2; 7 bases fit TRBD2. V was clipped by 4 bases and J by 9 bases; unmatched bases: 14. Germline V gene sequence: CDR1 MDHEN, CDR2 SYDVKM. There are 16 residues in the CDR3. CDR3 sequence: CASSSLGTTSRRELFF. The DNA of the CDR3 is TGTGCCAGCAGTTCCCTCGGGACTACCTCACGAAGGGAGCTGTTTTTT.

V is TRBV19 and J is TRBJ2-3, with 8 bases matching TRBD2. Germline V CDR1 and CDR2: LNHDA, SQIVND (reference sequence). This CDR3 has 17 amino acids. Trimming took 4 bases from V and 8 from J; bases not matched to a gene: 17. CDR3 sequence: CASSTRGGAGVGGTQYF. The CDR3 nucleotides read TGTGCCAGTAGTACCCGGGGGGGGGCCGGGGTCGGCGGTACGCAGTATTTT.

This rearrangement joins TRBV30 to TRBJ2-1, with unresolved D. Per germline, CDR1 GTSNPN and CDR2 SVGIG (reference sequence). The length of the CDR3 is 13 residues. Trimming shortened V by 0 bases and J by 4 bases, and 7 bases separated the two germline ends. The CDR3 loop is CAWSVPGYNEQFF. Written as DNA, the CDR3 is TGTGCCTGGAGTGTTCCAGGTTACAATGAGCAGTTCTTC.

The genes are TRBV11-2 and TRBJ2-1; no clear D. Trimming left V 1 base short and J 8 bases short, with 3 bases between. CDR1 SGHAT and CDR2 FQNNGV come from the germline V gene. The CDR3 sequence is 11 residues long. The CDR3 here is CASSLVDEQFF. The DNA for the CDR3 is TGTGCCAGCAGCTTAGTAGATGAGCAGTTCTTC.

This clone occurred once. The V and J genes are TRBV7-2 and TRBJ2-7, with TRBD2 matching over 7 bases. Germline V lookup: CDR1 SGHTA, CDR2 FQGNSA. The V segment lost 3 bases and the J segment 0 bases; nucleotides outside the gene matches: 5. CDR3 length: 15 residues. The CDR3 reads CASSLGGVPSYEQYF. The DNA of the CDR3 is TGTGCCAGCAGCTTGGGGGGGGTCCCCTCCTACGAGCAGTACTTC.

The chain's CDR3 is CASSAPGQNNEQFF. CDR3 bases: TGTGCCAGCAGCGCCCCGGGACAGAACAATGAGCAGTTCTTC. This sequence joins TRBV7-3 and TRBJ2-1; 7 bases fit TRBD1. CDR3 length equals 14 residues. V gave up 5 bases and J gave up 5 bases; unmatched junction bases: 6. Germline V gives CDR1 SGHTA, CDR2 FQGTGA.

V usage is TRBV6-5 and J usage is TRBJ2-7; D possibly corresponds to TRBD2 (6 bases). Trimming took off 6 bases at V and 5 bases at J, with 8 bases between the two ends. This CDR3 has 11 amino acids. CDR1 and CDR2 (germline): MNHEY, SVGAGI. The DNA of the CDR3 is TGTGCCAGCAGCGGGAGCAACGAGCAGTACTTC. This gives the protein CASSGSNEQYF.

This clone has only one observation. V is TRBV5-8 and J is TRBJ2-1, with unresolved D. The CDR3 runs 11 residues. Germline V gives CDR1 SGHTS, CDR2 YDEGEE. Trimming pared 2 bases from V and 8 bases from J, leaving 5 bases between. The CDR3 DNA reads TGTGCCAGCAGCTTAAACTATGAGCAGTTCTTC. It is translated as CASSLNYEQFF.

This clone has more than one count but fewer than ten. The chain recombines TRBV28 with TRBJ2-3, with TRBD2 matching over 9 bases. Germline-derived CDR1 and CDR2 are MDHEN and SYDVKM. This CDR3 is 19 amino acids long. V trimming: 4 bases; J trimming: 0 bases; junction bases outside the gene matches: 14. DNA of the CDR3: TGTGCCAGCAGTTCCGCCCGAGAGGGCGGGAGGGAGAGCACAGATACGCAGTATTTT. Protein sequence: CASSSAREGGRESTDTQYF.